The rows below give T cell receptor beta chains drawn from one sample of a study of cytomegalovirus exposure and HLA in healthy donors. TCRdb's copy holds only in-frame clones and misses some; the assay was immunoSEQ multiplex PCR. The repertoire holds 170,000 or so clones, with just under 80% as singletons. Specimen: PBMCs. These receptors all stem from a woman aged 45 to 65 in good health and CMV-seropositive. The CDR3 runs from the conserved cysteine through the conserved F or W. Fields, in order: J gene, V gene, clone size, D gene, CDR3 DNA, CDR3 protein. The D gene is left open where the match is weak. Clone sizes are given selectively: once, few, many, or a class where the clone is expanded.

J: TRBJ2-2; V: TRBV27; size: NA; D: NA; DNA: TGTGCCAGCAGTTATTACCGGGTGAGGAACACCGGGGAGCTGTTTTTT; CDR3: CASSYYRVRNTGELFF
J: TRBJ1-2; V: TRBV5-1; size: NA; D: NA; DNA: TGCGCCAGCAGCTTGCCAGGGGCCTATGGCTACACCTTC; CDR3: CASSLPGAYGYTF
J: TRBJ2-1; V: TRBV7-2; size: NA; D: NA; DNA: TGTGCCAGCAGGTTACTCAGGGCAGGCAATGAGCAGTTCTTC; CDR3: CASRLLRAGNEQFF
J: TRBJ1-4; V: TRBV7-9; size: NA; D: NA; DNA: TGTTCCAGCAGCCCGGGGGGGGACGAAAAACTGTTTTTT; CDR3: CSSSPGGDEKLFF
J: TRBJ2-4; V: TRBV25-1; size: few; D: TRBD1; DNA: TGTGCCAGCAGGGGACAGGGGTTGGACATTCAGTACTTC; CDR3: CASRGQGLDIQYF
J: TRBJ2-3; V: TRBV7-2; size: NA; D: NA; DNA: TGTGCCAGCAGCGATGAGGGTTTAGCGGGCACAGATACGCAGTATTTT; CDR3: CASSDEGLAGTDTQYF
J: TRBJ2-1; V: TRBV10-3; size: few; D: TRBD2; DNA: TGTGCCATCAGTGAGTACTCCGGGACTAGCGGGAGGTACACTTACAATGAGCAGTTCTTC; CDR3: CAISEYSGTSGRYTYNEQFF
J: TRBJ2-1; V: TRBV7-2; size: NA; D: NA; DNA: TGTGCCAGCAGGGCGGATTACAATGAGCAGTTCTTC; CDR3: CASRADYNEQFF
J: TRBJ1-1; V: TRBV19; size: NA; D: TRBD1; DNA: TGTGCCAGTAGTTCGGACAGGAGGAACACTGAAGCTTTCTTT; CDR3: CASSSDRRNTEAFF
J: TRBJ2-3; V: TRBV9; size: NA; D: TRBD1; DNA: TGTGCCAGCAGCGTGACAGGGCAGGGAGATACGCAGTATTTT; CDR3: CASSVTGQGDTQYF
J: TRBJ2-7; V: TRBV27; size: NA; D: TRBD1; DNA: TGTGCCAGCAGTCGACAGGGAAGCGTGTCCGAGCAGTACTTC; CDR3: CASSRQGSVSEQYF
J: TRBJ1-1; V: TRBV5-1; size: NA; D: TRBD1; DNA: TGCGCCAGCAGCAAACAGGGGGGGGTTATGAACACTGAAGCTTTCTTT; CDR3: CASSKQGGVMNTEAFF
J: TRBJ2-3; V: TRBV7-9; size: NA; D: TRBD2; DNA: TGTGCCAGCAGCAAAGGTGGGACTAGGGGCGGCACAGATACGCAGTATTTT; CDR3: CASSKGGTRGGTDTQYF
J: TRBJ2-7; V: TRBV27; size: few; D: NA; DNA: TGTGCCAGCAGTTCGGGGGCCTACGAGCAGTACTTC; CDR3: CASSSGAYEQYF
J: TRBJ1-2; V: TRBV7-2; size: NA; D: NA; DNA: TGTGCCAGCAGCTTAACCCAAAGCAATTTCTTTGGCTACACCTTC; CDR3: CASSLTQSNFFGYTF
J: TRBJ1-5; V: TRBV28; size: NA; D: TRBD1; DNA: TGTGCCAGCAGTTGGGACAGGAGGGATCAGCCCCAGCATTTT; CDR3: CASSWDRRDQPQHF
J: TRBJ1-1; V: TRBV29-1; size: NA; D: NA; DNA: TGCAGCGTTGAAGGAAGGTCAGGGCGCACTGAAGCTTTCTTT; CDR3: CSVEGRSGRTEAFF
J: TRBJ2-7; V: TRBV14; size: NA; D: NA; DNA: TGTGCCAGCAGCCCAACCGAATGGCCTAGTCGGGGCGAGCAGTACTTC; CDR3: CASSPTEWPSRGEQYF
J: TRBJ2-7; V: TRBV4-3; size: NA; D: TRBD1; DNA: TGCGCCAGCAGCCCGGGACAGGGGAGTTACGAGCAGTACTTC; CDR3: CASSPGQGSYEQYF
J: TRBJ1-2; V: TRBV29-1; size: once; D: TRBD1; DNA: TGCAGCGTTGTTGGACAGGGGGTGCTGGGTGGCTACACCTTC; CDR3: CSVVGQGVLGGYTF
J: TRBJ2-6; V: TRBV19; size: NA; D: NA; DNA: TGTGCCAGTACGAGACATCGCTCTGGGGCCAACGTCCTGACTTTC; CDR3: CASTRHRSGANVLTF
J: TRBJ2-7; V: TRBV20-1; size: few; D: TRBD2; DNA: TGCAGTGCAGGGCGGGAGAGGGAGCAGTACTTC; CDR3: CSAGREREQYF
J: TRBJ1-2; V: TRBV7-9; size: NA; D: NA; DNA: TGTGCCAGCAGCTTAGAACGGGGTTTAGGTGGCTACACCTTC; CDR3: CASSLERGLGGYTF
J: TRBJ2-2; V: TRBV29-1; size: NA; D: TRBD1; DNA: TGCAGCGCTCGGGACAGGAACACCGGGGAGCTGTTTTTT; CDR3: CSARDRNTGELFF
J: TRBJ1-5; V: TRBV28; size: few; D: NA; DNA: TGTGCCGTCGTGAGGGGGAAGAGCAATCAGCCCCAGCATTTT; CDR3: CAVVRGKSNQPQHF
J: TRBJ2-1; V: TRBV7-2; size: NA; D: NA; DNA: TGTGCCAGCAGCTTACGATACTCATACAATGAGCAGTTCTTC; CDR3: CASSLRYSYNEQFF
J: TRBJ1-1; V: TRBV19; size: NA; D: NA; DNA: TGTGCCAGTAATCCCCCCGGGGGGGGGACTGAAGCTTTCTTT; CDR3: CASNPPGGGTEAFF
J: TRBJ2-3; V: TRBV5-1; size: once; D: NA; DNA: TGCGCCAGCAGCTTGGTGGGGCGCACAGATACGCAGTATTTT; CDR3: CASSLVGRTDTQYF
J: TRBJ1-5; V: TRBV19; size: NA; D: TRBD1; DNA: TGTGCCAGTAGTAGAGGGGGACAGGGTGGCAATCAGCCCCAGCATTTT; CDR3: CASSRGGQGGNQPQHF
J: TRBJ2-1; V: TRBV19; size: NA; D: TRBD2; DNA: TGTGCCAGTAGACGGGGGGGAACGGGTGAGCAGTTCTTC; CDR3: CASRRGGTGEQFF
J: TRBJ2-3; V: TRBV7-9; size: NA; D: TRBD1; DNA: TGTGCCAGCAGCCCCCGGGACAGGGGCGCAGGAGATACGCAGTATTTT; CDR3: CASSPRDRGAGDTQYF
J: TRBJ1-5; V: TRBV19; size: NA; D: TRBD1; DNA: TGTGCGACAGGGTTTGTGGGCAATCAGCCCCAGCATTTT; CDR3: CATGFVGNQPQHF
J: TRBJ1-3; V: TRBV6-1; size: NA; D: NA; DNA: TGTGCCAGCAGTTGGCAGAGTAGCCCTGGAAACACCATATATTTT; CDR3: CASSWQSSPGNTIYF
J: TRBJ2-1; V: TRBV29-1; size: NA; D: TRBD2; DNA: TGCAGCGTCCGAGCGGGAGGGGCGGGCGAGCAGTTCTTC; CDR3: CSVRAGGAGEQFF
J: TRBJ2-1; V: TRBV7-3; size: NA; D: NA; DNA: TGTGCCAGCAGCCGAGCGGGCACCTCCTACAATGAGCAGTTCTTC; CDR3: CASSRAGTSYNEQFF
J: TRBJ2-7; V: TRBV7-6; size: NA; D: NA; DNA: TGTGCCAGCAGCTTCCAGGGTTCAGACTACGAGCAGTACTTC; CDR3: CASSFQGSDYEQYF
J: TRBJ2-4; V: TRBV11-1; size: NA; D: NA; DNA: TGTGCCAGCAGGGGCCGGGGCAAAAACATTCAGTACTTC; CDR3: CASRGRGKNIQYF
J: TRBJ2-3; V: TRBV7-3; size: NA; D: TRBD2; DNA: TGTGCCAGCAGCCCGGGGACTAGCGTGGATACGCAGTATTTT; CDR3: CASSPGTSVDTQYF
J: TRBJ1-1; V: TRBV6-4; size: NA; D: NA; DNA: TGTGCCAGCAGTGCCTCCAGGGCAACTGAAGCTTTCTTT; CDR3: CASSASRATEAFF
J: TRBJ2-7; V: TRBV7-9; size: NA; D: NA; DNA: TGTTCCAGCAGCTTACGAACGGCCTACGAGCAGTACTTC; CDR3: CSSSLRTAYEQYF
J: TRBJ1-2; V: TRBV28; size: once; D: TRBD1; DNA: TGTGCCAGCAGTTTAGGGACAGGGGAGTATGGCTACACCTTC; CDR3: CASSLGTGEYGYTF
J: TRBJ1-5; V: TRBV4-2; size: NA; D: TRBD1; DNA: TGTGCCAGCAGCCAAGGAACCGGGACAGGGGGTAATCAGCCCCAGCATTTT; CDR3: CASSQGTGTGGNQPQHF
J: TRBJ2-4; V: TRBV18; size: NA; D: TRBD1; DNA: TGTGCCAGCTCTCAGACAGGGACCAAAAACATTCAGTACTTC; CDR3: CASSQTGTKNIQYF
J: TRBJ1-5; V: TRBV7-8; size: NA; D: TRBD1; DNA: TGTGCCAGCAGCCATCAGACAGGGGGGATGAGGACCCAGCATTTT; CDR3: CASSHQTGGMRTQHF
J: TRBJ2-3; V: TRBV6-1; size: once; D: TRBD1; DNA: TGTGCCAGCAGTGAAAGGCGGACAGGGGGGGCAGATACGCAGTATTTT; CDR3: CASSERRTGGADTQYF
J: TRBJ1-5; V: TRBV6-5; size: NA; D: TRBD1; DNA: TGTGCCAGTTCCCGGGACAGCCATAGCAATCAGCCCCAGCATTTT; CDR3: CASSRDSHSNQPQHF
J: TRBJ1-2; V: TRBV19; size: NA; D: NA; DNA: TGTGCCAGTAGTATTCTGACGGGATCAGACTATGGCTACACCTTC; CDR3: CASSILTGSDYGYTF